This TCR beta chain appears in the sequencing data of a study of shared clonotypes between healthy human individuals (TCRdb year 2020). Background for the entire study: Three men and two women, aged 18 to 49 years, made up the cohort. For each donor, CD4 naive and CD4 memory were each run on three plates, CD8 naive on two plates, and CD8 memory on one plate. To estimate repertoire size and how much clonotype sharing occurs between individuals, the study deeply sequenced the blood TCR repertoires of several healthy adults. Libraries were prepared and TCR repertoires were sequenced by different laboratories using diverse techniques, in order to increase sequencing depth and limit assay-specific biases. Each donor's leukapheresis produced roughly between roughly 0.85 and 9 billion PBMCs. What the research found in general, with its limitations: Sampling was restricted to blood, and TCR repertoires in tissues likely differ from the TCR repertoires found in blood. Even with the large sequencing depth, rarefaction of the sorted-subset datasets indicated that sequencing was incomplete. Larger estimated clonotype richness was generally found for naive subsets than for memory subsets. Because the study included only a small number of donors, the genetic and exposure-history diversity represented was limited. Across a handful of donors, 5% to 6% of naive CD4, more than 3% of naive CD8, 2.3% of memory CD4, and over 0.35% of memory CD8 clonotypes were shared. Compared with non-shared clonotypes, clonotypes shared by all four sorted-subset donors had higher generation probabilities. Based on pairwise subsampling, the degree of clonotype sharing among donors was expected to be affected by sequencing depth.

The germline V gene yields ENHRY for CDR1 and SYGVKD for CDR2. Ends trimmed: V by 1 base, J by 4 bases; bases unmatched to a gene: 11. The CDR3 sequence holds 18 residues, the cysteine and phenylalanine included. The retained sequence is limited to the CDR3, 54 bases, with the frame set at the first base. With regard to this clone: Its binding antigen is unknown. No much larger clonotype is one base removed from it; base qualities were not supplied.

Using the deep immunoSEQ assay, TCR CDR3 regions were amplified from genomic DNA by multiplex PCR. For each cell subset, the extracted genomic DNA was distributed evenly across all wells of several immunoSEQ 96-well plates, and each plate served as one replicate. For sorted subsets, about 220 ng of genomic DNA, equivalent to around 31,000 T cell genomes, went into each replicate PCR. The purified libraries were quantified using a Qubit 3.0 fluorometer, sized with a Bioanalyzer 2100, and then quantified again using the KAPA Library Quantification kit. A separate single-read 150-cycle Illumina NextSeq 550 flow cell was used to sequence each immunoSEQ 96-well plate. As for the authors' bioinformatics: Because the immunoSEQ output held only junctional sequences and lacked quality scores, the filtering could not match the filtering applied to full-length reads. Sequences were annotated with PyIR, a Python wrapper for IgBLAST v1.9, and V/J genes and CDR3 were assigned using IMGT germline references. Reads with weak V/J assignments (E-value above 1e-6), missing CDR3, stop codons, out-of-frame junctions, or ambiguous translated residues were removed. V3J clonotypes were defined as sequences sharing the same inferred V gene, J gene, and CDR3 amino acid sequence. The percentage overlap between two repertoires was calculated by dividing the number of shared unique clonotypes by the size of the smaller repertoire. Richness of each repertoire was evaluated using RTK rarefaction, the Chao1 estimator, and Recon v2.1 estimates of unobserved clonotypes. For all TCRbeta clonotypes obtained by the gDNA method from several donors, generation probabilities were computed with OLGA. The table was pulled from immuneACCESS by TCRdb, which kept in-frame rearrangements only. Such tables lose some clones; where checked, under half of the loss comes from unresolved V genes, and the rest has no known cause. V and J calls and clone size are copied from that table; D and trimming were computed from the DNA. For this sample there are roughly 500,000 clones; 90% to 97% appear just once. The leading ten clones occupy about 0.067% of the sample.

The donors were healthy, HIV-negative adults who had no recently reported acute infections or vaccinations. Only Caucasian adults living in Nashville, Tennessee, USA were represented among the donors. CD4+ T cells were enriched by magnetic negative selection; naive cells were then positively selected on CD45RA, and the negative fraction formed the memory subset. Blood was obtained by leukapheresis, after which PBMCs were separated by Ficoll-Histopaque density gradient centrifugation and cryopreserved in liquid nitrogen vapor phase. Analytical flow cytometry was used to check the purity and quantity of each magnetically sorted T cell population. Genomic DNA was isolated from each sorted fraction and quantified by UV absorbance on a Nanodrop 2000c.

Recombination linked TRBV10-3 to TRBJ2-7, with TRBD2 identical over 12 junction bases. The TCR originated in a woman aged 30 to 39 in good health. The sample consisted of naive CD4+ T cells sorted from blood. The cell subset or site label corresponds to: CD45RA+ positively selected. The DNA sequence is TGTGCCATCAGTGAGTTCGCTAGCGGGAGGGCCGGCGCTTACGAGCAGTACTTC. Its translation is CAISEFASGRAGAYEQYF.